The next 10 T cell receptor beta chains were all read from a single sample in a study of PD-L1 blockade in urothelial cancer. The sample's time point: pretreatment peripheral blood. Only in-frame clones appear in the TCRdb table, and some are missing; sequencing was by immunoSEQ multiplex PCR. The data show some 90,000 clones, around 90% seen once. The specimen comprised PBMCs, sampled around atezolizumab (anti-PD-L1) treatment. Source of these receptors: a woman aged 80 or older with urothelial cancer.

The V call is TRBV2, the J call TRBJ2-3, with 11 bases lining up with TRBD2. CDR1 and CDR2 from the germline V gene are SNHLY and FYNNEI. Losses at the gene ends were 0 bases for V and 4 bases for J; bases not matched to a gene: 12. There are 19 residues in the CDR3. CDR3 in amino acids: CASSEASGRAFSNPDTQYF. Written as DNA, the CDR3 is TGTGCCAGCAGTGAAGCTAGCGGGAGGGCCTTTAGTAACCCAGATACGCAGTATTTT.

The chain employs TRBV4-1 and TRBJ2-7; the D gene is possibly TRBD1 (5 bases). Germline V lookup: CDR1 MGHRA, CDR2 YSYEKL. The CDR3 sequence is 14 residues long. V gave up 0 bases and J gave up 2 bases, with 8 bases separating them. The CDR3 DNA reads TGCGCCAGCAGCCAAGAGGGGCTAGCCTACGAGCAGTACTTC. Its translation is CASSQEGLAYEQYF.

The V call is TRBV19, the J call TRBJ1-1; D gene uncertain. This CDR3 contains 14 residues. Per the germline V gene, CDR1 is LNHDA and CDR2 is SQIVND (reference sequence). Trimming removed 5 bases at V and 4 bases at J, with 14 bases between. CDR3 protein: CASSPRVSGTEAFF. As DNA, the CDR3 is TGTGCCAGTAGTCCCCGGGTGAGTGGCACTGAAGCTTTCTTT.

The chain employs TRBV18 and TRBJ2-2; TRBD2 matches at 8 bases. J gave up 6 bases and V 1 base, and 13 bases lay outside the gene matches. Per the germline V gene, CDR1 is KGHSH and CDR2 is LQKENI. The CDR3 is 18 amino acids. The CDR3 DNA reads TGTGCCAGCTCACCACTCGGACTAGCTGGTATGGTTGCCGGGGAGCTGTTTTTT. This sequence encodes CASSPLGLAGMVAGELFF.

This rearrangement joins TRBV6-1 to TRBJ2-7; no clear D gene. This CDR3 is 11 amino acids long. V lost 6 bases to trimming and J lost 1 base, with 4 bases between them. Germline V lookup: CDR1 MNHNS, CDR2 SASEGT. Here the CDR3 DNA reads TGTGCCAGCAGGGAGTCCTACGAGCAGTACTTC. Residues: CASRESYEQYF.

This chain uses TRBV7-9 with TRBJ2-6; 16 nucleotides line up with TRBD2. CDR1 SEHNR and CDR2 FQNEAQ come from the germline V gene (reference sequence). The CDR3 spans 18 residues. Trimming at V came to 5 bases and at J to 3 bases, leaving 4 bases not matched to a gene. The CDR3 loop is CASSEGLAGGDGANVLTF. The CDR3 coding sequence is TGTGCCAGCAGCGAGGGACTAGCGGGAGGGGATGGGGCCAACGTCCTGACTTTC.

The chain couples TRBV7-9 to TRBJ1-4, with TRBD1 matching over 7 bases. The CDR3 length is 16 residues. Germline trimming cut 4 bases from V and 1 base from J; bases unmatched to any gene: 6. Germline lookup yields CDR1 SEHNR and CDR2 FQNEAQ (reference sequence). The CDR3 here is CASSSPDRKTNEKLFF. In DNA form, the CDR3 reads TGTGCCAGCAGCTCCCCGGACAGGAAAACTAATGAAAAACTGTTTTTT.

CDR3 in DNA: TGTGCCAGCAGTGCTACCGGGACAGCTTACGAGCAGTACTTC. It specifies CASSATGTAYEQYF. V and J are TRBV6-1 and TRBJ2-7; 7 bases are shared with TRBD1. The germline V gene encodes CDR1 MNHNS and CDR2 SASEGT. This CDR3 is 14 amino acids long. V was pared by 4 bases and J by 4 bases, with 7 bases of the junction left unmatched.

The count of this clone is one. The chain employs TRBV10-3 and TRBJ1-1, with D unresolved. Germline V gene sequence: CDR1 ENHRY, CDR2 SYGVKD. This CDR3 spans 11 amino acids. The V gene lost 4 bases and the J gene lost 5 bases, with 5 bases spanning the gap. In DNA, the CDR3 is TGTGCCATCAGTGGAGGGACTGAAGCTTTCTTT. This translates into CAISGGTEAFF.

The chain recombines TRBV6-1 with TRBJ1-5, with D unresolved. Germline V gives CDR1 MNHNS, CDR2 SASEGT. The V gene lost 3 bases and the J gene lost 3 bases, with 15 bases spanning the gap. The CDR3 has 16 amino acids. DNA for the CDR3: TGTGCCAGCAGTGATTCTAATCTACTCAACAATCAGCCCCAGCATTTT. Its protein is CASSDSNLLNNQPQHF.